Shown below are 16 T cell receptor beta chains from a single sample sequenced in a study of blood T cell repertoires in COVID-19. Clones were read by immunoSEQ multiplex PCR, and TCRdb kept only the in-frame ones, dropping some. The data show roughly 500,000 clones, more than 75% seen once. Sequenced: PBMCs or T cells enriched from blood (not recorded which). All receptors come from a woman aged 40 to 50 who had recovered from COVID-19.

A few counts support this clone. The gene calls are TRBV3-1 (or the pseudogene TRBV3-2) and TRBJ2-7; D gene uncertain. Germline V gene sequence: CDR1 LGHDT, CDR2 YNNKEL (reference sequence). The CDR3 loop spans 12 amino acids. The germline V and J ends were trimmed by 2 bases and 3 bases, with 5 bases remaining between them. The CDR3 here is CASSQLNYEQYF. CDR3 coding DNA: TGTGCCAGCAGCCAACTTAACTACGAGCAGTACTTC.

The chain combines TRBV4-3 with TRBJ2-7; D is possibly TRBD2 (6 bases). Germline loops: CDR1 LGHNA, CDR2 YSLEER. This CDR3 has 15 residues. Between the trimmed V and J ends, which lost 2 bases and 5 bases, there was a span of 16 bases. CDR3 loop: CASSQLLAGSNEQYF. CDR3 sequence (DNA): TGCGCCAGCAGCCAACTTTTGGCGGGATCCAACGAGCAGTACTTC.

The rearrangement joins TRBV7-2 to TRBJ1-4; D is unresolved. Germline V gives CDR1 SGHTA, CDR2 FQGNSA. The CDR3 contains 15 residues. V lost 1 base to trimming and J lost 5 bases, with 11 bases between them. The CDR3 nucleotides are TGTGCCAGCAGCTTAGTGTCTTCGCAGAATGAAAAACTGTTTTTT. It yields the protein CASSLVSSQNEKLFF.

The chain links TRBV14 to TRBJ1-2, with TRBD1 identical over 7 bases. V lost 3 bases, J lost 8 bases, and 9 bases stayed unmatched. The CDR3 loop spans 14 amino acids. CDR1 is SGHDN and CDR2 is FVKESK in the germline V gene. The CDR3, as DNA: TGTGCCAGCAGCCAGCAGAAACAGGGGCAAGGCTACACCTTC. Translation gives CASSQQKQGQGYTF.

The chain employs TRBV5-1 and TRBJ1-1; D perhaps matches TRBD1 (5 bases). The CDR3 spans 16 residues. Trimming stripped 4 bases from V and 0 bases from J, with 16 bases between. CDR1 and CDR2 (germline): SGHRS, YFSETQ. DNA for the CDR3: TGCGCCAGCAGCCCCCAAGCCCAGGGAATGAACACTGAAGCTTTCTTT. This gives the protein CASSPQAQGMNTEAFF.

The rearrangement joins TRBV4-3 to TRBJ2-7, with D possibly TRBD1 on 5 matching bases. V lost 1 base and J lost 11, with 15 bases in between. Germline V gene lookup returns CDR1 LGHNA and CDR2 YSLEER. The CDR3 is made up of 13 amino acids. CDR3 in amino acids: CASSQALGQGKYF. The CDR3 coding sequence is TGCGCCAGCAGCCAAGCCCTGGGGCAGGGAAAGTACTTC.

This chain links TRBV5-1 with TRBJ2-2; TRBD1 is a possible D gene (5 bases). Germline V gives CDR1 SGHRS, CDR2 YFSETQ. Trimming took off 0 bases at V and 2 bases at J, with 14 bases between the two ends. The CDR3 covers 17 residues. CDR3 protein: CASSLEPGSLNTGELFF. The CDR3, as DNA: TGCGCCAGCAGCTTGGAACCAGGGTCGTTAAACACCGGGGAGCTGTTTTTT.

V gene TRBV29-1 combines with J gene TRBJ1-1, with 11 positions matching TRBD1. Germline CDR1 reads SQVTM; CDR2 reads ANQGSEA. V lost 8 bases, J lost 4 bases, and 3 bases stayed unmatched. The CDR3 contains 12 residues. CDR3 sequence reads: CSTGTGGTEAFF. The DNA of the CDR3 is TGCAGCACCGGGACAGGGGGCACTGAAGCTTTCTTT.

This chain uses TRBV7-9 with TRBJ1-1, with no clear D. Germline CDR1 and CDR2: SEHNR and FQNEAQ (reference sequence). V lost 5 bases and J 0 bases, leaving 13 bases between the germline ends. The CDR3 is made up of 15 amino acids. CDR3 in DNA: TGTGCCAGCAGCCCTACAGTCTACATGAACACTGAAGCTTTCTTT. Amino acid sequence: CASSPTVYMNTEAFF.

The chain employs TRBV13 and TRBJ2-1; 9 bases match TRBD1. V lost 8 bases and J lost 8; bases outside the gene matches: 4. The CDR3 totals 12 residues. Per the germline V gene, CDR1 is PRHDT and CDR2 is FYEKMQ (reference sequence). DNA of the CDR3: TGTGCCAGCGGGACAGGGTACGATGAGCAGTTCTTC. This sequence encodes CASGTGYDEQFF.

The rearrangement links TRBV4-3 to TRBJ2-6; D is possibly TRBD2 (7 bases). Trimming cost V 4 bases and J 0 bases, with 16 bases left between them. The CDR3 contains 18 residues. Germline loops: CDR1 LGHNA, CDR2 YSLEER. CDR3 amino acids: CASSLLRGGFSGANVLTF. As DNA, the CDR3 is TGCGCCAGCAGCCTCCTAAGGGGGGGCTTCTCTGGGGCCAACGTCCTGACTTTC.

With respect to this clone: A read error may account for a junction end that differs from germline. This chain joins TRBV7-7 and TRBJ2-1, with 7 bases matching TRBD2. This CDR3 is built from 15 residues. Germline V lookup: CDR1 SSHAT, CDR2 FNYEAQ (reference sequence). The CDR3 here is CASSLALADYNEQFF. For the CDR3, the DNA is TGTGCTAGCAGCTTAGCGCTAGCGGACTACAATGAGCAGTTCTTC.

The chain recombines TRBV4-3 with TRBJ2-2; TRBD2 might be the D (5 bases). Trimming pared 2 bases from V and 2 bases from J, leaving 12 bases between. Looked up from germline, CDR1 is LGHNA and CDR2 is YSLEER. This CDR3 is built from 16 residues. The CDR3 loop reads CASSQTSGSNTGELFF. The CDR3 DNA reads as TGCGCCAGCAGCCAAACCAGCGGATCTAACACCGGGGAGCTGTTTTTT.

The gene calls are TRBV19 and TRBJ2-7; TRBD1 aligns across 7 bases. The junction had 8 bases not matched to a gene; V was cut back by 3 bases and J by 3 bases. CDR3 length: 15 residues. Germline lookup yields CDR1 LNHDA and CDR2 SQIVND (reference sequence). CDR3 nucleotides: TGTGCCAGTAGTATGAGGGACAGTGTTATCTACGAGCAGTACTTC. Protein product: CASSMRDSVIYEQYF.

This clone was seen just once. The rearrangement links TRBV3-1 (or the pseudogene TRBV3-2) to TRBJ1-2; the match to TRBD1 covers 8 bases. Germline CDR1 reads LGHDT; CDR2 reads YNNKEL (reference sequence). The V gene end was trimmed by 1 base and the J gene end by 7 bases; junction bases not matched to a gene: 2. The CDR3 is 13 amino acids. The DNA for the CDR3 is TGTGCCAGCAGCCAAGGTCAGGGGGCTGGCTACACCTTC. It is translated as CASSQGQGAGYTF.

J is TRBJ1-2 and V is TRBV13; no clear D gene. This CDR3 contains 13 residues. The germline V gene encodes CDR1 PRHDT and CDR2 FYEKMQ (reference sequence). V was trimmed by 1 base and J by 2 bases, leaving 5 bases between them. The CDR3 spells CASSLVSNYGYTF. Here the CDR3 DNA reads TGTGCCAGCAGCTTAGTATCGAACTATGGCTACACCTTC. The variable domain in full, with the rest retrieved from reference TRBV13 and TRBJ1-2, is AAGVIQSPRHLIKEKRETATLKCYPIPRHDTVYWYQQGPGQDPQFLISFYEKMQSDKGSIPDRFSAQQFSDYHSELNMSSLELGDSALYFCASSLVSNYGYTFGSGTRLTVV.